The 3 T cell receptor beta chains below come from one sample, sequenced in a study of blood T cell repertoires in COVID-19. Produced via immunoSEQ multiplex PCR; TCRdb's table is partial and in-frame only. The repertoire holds around 95,000 clones, with about 80% as singletons. The material sequenced was peripheral blood. The source of these receptors is a woman in her 70s with acute or convalescent COVID-19.

This clone was seen a single time. V is TRBV9 and J is TRBJ2-3; D might be TRBD1 (6 bases). The germline CDR1 and CDR2 sequences are SGDLS and YYNGEE. Trimming removed 0 bases from V and 1 base from J, with 6 bases in between. The CDR3 extends over 14 amino acids. This chain's CDR3 is CASSVGQGTDTQYF. As DNA, the CDR3 is TGTGCCAGCAGCGTAGGACAGGGCACAGATACGCAGTATTTT.

The chain carries TRBV10-3 and TRBJ2-5, with 9 bases that match TRBD1. V trimming: 7 bases; J trimming: 5 bases; junction bases outside the gene matches: 11. The germline V gene encodes CDR1 ENHRY and CDR2 SYGVKD. The CDR3 is made up of 15 amino acids. CDR3 bases: TGTGCCATCAACGTCGGGACAGGGAGCAGGGAGACCCAGTACTTC. The encoded protein is CAINVGTGSRETQYF.

V and J are TRBV6-5 and TRBJ2-5, with D uncertain. Germline CDR1 reads MNHEY; CDR2 reads SVGAGI. V was shortened by 6 bases and J by 0 bases, with 8 bases between the two germline ends. This CDR3 region has 13 residues. This CDR3 is CASSFQYQETQYF. CDR3 coding DNA: TGTGCCAGCAGCTTCCAGTACCAAGAGACCCAGTACTTC.